The T cell receptor beta chain described here comes from a study of T cells expressing NK-cell markers. TCRdb re-called the 5' RACE reads and shows each CDR3 protein once, DNA omitted. The listing contains fewer than 400,000 distinct CDR3 sequences. Per the germline V gene, CDR1 is SGHNT and CDR2 is YENEEA. The CDR3 spans 14 residues. This TCR derives from a woman aged 45-59 years in good health. The material sequenced was blood T cells: a sorted CD56 or NKG2C T cell subset, CD4+ or CD8+ T cells, or bulk PBMC T cells (not recorded which). The chain carries TRBV11-3 and TRBJ2-5; absent DNA, TCRdb's TRBD1 call cannot be checked. CDR3 amino acids: CASSPGQVQETQYF.